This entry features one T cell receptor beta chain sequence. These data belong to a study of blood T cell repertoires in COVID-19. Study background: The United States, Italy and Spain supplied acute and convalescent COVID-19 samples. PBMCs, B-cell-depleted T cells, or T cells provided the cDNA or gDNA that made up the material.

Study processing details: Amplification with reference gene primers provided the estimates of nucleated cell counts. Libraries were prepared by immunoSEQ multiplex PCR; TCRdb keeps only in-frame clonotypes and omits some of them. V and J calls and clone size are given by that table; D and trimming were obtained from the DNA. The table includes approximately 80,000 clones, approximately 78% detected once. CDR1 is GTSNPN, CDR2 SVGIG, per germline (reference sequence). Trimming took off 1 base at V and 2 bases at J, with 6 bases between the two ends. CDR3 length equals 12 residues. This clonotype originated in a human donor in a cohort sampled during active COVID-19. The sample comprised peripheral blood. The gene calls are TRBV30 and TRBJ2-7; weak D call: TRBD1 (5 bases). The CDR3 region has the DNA TGTGCCTGGAGTGGACAGCCCTACGAGCAGTACTTC. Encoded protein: CAWSGQPYEQYF. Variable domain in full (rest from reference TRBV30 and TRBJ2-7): SQTIHQWPATLVQPVGSPLSLECTVEGTSNPNLYWYRQAAGRGLQLLFYSVGIGQISSEVPQNLSASRPQDRQFILSSKKLLLSDSGFYLCAWSGQPYEQYFGPGTRLTVT.